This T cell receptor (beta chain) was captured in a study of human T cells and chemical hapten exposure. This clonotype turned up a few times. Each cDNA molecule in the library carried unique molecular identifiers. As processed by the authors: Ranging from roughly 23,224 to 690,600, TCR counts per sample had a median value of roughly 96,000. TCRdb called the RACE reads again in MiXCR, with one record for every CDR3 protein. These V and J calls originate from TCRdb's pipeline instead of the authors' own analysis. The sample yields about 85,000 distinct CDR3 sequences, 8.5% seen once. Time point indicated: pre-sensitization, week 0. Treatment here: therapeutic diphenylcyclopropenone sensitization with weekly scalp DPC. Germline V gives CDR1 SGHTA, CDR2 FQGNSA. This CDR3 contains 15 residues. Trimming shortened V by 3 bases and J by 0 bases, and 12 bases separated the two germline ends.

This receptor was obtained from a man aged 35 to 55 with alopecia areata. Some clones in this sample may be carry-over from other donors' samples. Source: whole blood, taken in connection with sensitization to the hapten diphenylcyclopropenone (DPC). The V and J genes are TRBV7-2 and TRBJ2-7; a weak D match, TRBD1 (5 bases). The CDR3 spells CASSLGPDSSYEQYF. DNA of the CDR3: TGTGCCAGCAGCTTGGGGCCGGATAGCTCCTACGAGCAGTACTTC.